A single sample is the source of the 4 T cell receptor beta chains below, sequenced in a study of T cell repertoires in cytomegalovirus infection. TCRdb called the reads again in MiXCR, with one record for every CDR3 protein. In the table there are about 400,000 distinct CDR3 sequences, 15% to 20% of which are singletons. Sequenced material: PBMCs. These receptor sequences come from a human donor in good health (CMV status not recorded). Some clones in this sample may be carry-over from other donors' samples.

This clonotype has ten or more counts. The J gene is TRBJ2-3, the V gene TRBV7-8, with 7 positions matching TRBD2. This CDR3 region has 14 residues. The V and J ends lost 5 bases and 0 bases, in that order; junction bases with no gene match: 2. Germline assignment: CDR1 SGHVS and CDR2 FQNEAQ. In nucleotides, the CDR3 is TGTGCCAGCAGCAAACTAGCGAGCACAGATACGCAGTATTTT. This encodes CASSKLASTDTQYF.

V usage is TRBV5-1 and J usage is TRBJ2-3; D is perhaps TRBD1 (5 bases). The CDR3 runs to 16 residues. Trimming cost V 4 bases and J 2 bases, with 17 bases left between them. Germline loops: CDR1 SGHRS, CDR2 YFSETQ. The CDR3 is CASSPRVGRDTDTQYF. DNA of the CDR3: TGCGCCAGCAGCCCACGGGTTGGCAGGGACACAGATACGCAGTATTTT.

In this sample, this clonotype turned up many times. This rearrangement joins TRBV7-2 to TRBJ1-1; no clear D. The CDR3 is 13 amino acids. With 4 bases removed from V and 4 bases from J, the gap between germline ends came to 10 bases. Germline V gene lookup returns CDR1 SGHTA and CDR2 FQGNSA. CDR3 amino acids: CASSSADRTEAFF. The CDR3 DNA reads as TGTGCCAGCAGCTCAGCGGACCGCACTGAAGCTTTCTTT.

Remarks on this clonotype: A clone one base away is much larger, so this may be a read error. V is TRBV6-2 or TRBV6-3 and J is TRBJ2-1, with no clear D. The CDR3 sequence is 15 residues long. Germline V gives CDR1 MNHEY, CDR2 SVGEGT. Trimming removed 10 bases at V and 1 base at J, with 17 bases between. The chain's CDR3 is CAILSPLRSYNEQFF. In DNA form, the CDR3 reads TGTGCCATCCTTTCCCCCCTTCGGTCCTACAATGAGCAGTTCTTC.